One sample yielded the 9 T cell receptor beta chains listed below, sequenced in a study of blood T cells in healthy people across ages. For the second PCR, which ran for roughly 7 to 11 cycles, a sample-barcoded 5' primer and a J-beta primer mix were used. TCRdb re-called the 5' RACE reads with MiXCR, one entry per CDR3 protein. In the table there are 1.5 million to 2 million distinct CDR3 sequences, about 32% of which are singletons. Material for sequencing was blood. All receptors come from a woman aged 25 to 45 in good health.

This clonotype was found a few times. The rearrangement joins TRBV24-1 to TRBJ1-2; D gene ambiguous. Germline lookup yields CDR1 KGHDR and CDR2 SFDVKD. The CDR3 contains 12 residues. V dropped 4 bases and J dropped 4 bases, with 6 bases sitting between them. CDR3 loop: CATSEGAYGYTF. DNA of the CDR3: TGTGCCACCAGTGAAGGAGCCTATGGCTACACCTTC.

Written as DNA, the CDR3 is TGCGCCAGCAGCCAAGAACTTCGTGGAGGGACGCGAGAGACCCAGTACTTC. It translates to CASSQELRGGTRETQYF. This chain links TRBV4-1 with TRBJ2-5; D may be TRBD2 (6 bases). Germline-derived CDR1 and CDR2 are MGHRA and YSYEKL. Deletions cut 0 bases from V and 4 bases from J, with 18 bases between. The CDR3 is 17 residues long.

The CDR3 nucleotides are TGCAGTGCGCGTGACAGGGGGCCCGGCTATGGCTACACCTTC. It encodes CSARDRGPGYGYTF. The chain is built from TRBV20-1 and TRBJ1-2; 10 positions agree with TRBD1. V lost 6 bases, J lost 4 bases, and 8 bases stayed unmatched. The CDR3 spans 14 residues. Per germline, CDR1 DFQATT and CDR2 SNEGSKA (reference sequence).

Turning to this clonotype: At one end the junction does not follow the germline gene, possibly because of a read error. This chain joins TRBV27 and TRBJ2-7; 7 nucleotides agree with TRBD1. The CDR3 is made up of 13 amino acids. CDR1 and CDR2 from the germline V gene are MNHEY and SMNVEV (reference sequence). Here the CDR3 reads CAGSTGVGYEQYF. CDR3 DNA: TGTGCCGGCAGTACAGGGGTGGGCTACGAGCAGTACTTC.

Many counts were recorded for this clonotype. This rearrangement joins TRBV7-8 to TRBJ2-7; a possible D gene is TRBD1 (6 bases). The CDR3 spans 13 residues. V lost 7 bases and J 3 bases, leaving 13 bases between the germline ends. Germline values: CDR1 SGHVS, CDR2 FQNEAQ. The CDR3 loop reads CASTTWTVYEQYF. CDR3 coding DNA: TGTGCCAGCACCACTTGGACAGTCTACGAGCAGTACTTC.

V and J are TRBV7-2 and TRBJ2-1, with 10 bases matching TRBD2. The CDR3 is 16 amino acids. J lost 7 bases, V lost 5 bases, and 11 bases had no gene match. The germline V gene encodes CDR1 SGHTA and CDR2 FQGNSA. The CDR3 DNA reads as TGTGCCAGCAGCCGCGGAGCGGGAGGGCTCGGGAATGAGCAGTTCTTC. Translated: CASSRGAGGLGNEQFF.

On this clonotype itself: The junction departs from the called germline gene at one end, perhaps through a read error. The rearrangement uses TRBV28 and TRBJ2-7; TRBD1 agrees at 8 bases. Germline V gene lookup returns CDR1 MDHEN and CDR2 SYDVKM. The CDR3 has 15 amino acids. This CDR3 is CAGSTGGTSSYEQYF. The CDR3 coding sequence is TGTGCCGGCAGCACAGGGGGTACTAGCAGCTACGAGCAGTACTTC.

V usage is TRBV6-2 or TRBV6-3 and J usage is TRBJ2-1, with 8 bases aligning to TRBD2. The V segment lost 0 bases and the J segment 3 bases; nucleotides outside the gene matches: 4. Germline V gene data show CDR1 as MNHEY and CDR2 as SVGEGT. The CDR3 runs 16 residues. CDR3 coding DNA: TGTGCCAGCAGTTACTCCCCGGGGGGGGTCTACAATGAGCAGTTCTTC. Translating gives CASSYSPGGVYNEQFF.

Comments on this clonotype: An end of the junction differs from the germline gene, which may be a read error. The CDR3 protein is CASSPLPVQGTQYF. The CDR3 nucleotides are TGTGCCAGCAGCCCCCTCCCGGTCCAAGGGACCCAGTACTTC. The chain recombines TRBV5-4 with TRBJ2-5; no definite D call. CDR1 SGHNT and CDR2 YYREEE come from the germline V gene (reference sequence). The CDR3 consists of 14 residues.